The next 11 T cell receptor beta chains were all read from a single sample in a study of radiation and T cells in renal cell carcinoma (dated by TCRdb to between 2020 and 2021). The sample's time point label, decoded: blood 4 weeks post-SBRT, at nephrectomy. Interpreted using the paper, the treatment or condition label stands for: 15 Gy SBRT to primary tumor, nephrectomy 4 weeks later. The library came from the immunoSEQ multiplex PCR assay. Imported from immuneACCESS, the table was reduced by TCRdb to in-frame sequences with V and J called. These copies leave out some clones; in studies compared against another copy, an unresolved V gene accounts for under half, and the cause of the remainder is not known. The sample includes 140,000 or so clones, with approximately 86% observed a single time. The ten largest account for around a sixth of the sample. The sequencing used blood, collected from a patient whose treatment included radiotherapy and nephrectomy. The receptors come from a woman in her 50s with renal cell carcinoma.

The J gene is TRBJ1-1, the V gene TRBV4-3; D may be TRBD1 (5 bases). Germline V lookup: CDR1 LGHNA, CDR2 YSLEER. The CDR3 covers 15 residues. Between the trimmed V and J ends, which lost 1 base and 5 bases, there was a span of 14 bases. The CDR3 is CASSQVAGPGTEAFF. The DNA for the CDR3 is TGCGCCAGCAGCCAAGTGGCGGGGCCGGGAACTGAAGCTTTCTTT.

The DNA of the CDR3 is TGTGCCAGCAGCTACATCGGACAGGGGGCTTTTGAAAAACTGTTTTTT. It codes for CASSYIGQGAFEKLFF. The J gene is TRBJ1-4, the V gene TRBV7-2, with TRBD1 identical over 11 bases. This CDR3 region has 16 residues. V trimming: 4 bases; J trimming: 7 bases; junction bases outside the gene matches: 8. Germline lookup yields CDR1 SGHTA and CDR2 FQGNSA.

In DNA, the CDR3 is TGTGCCTGGAGCCTGGGGCGCGACACTGAAGCTTTCTTT. It specifies CAWSLGRDTEAFF. The rearrangement links TRBV30 to TRBJ1-1, with D possibly being TRBD1 (5 bases). The CDR3 loop spans 13 amino acids. Germline V CDR1 and CDR2: GTSNPN, SVGIG (reference sequence). V was pared by 3 bases and J by 3 bases, with 11 bases between.

This clone appeared a single time. The chain employs TRBV6-5 and TRBJ1-1; 11 bases are shared with TRBD1. There are 14 residues in the CDR3. J gave up 4 bases and V 7 bases, and 5 bases lay outside the gene matches. Germline V gives CDR1 MNHEY, CDR2 SVGAGI. The CDR3 region is CASKTGTGGTEAFF. The CDR3 DNA is TGTGCCAGCAAGACCGGGACAGGGGGCACTGAAGCTTTCTTT.

This rearrangement joins TRBV9 to TRBJ2-5; D gene ambiguous. This CDR3 region has 12 residues. V lost 4 bases, J lost 1 base, and 5 bases lay in between. Germline CDR1 SGDLS, CDR2 YYNGEE. The CDR3 DNA is TGTGCCAGCAGCCGGGTCCAAGAGACCCAGTACTTC. Protein: CASSRVQETQYF.

V and J are TRBV10-1 and TRBJ1-1; 9 bases agree with TRBD1. This CDR3 has 17 amino acids. Per germline, CDR1 WNHNN and CDR2 SYGVQD (reference sequence). V lost 0 bases to trimming and J lost 6 bases; unmatched junction nucleotides: 11. The CDR3, as DNA: TGCGCCAGCAGTGAGTCGAGGGGGACAGGGAACCATCCTGAAGCTTTCTTT. Protein sequence: CASSESRGTGNHPEAFF.

This chain joins TRBV2 and TRBJ2-2; 8 bases are a match to TRBD2. V shed 10 bases and J 0 bases; nucleotides not matched to a gene: 7. Germline-derived CDR1 and CDR2 are SNHLY and FYNNEI. The CDR3 length is 15 residues. This CDR3 reads CAMATSETNTGELFF. CDR3 DNA: TGTGCCATGGCGACTAGCGAGACGAACACCGGGGAGCTGTTTTTT.

This sequence joins TRBV14 and TRBJ2-7; D might be TRBD1 or TRBD2, each matching 5 bases. Trimming removed 4 bases at V and 7 bases at J, with 14 bases between. The CDR3 extends over 13 amino acids. CDR1 is SGHDN, CDR2 FVKESK, per germline. As DNA, the CDR3 is TGTGCCAGCAGCCCTGGGACCACGGGTGAGCAGTACTTC. The encoded protein is CASSPGTTGEQYF.

The chain joins TRBV29-1 to TRBJ2-1; D is unresolved. Germline-derived CDR1 and CDR2 are SQVTM and ANQGSEA. The CDR3 extends over 10 amino acids. The V end was cut by 5 bases, the J end by 5 bases, with 4 bases between. CDR3 nucleotides: TGCAGCGTTTATCACAATGAGCAGTTCTTC. Translated, it gives CSVYHNEQFF.

This clone turned up a few times. The genes are TRBV19 and TRBJ1-1; unclear D gene. The V gene lost 6 bases and the J gene lost 0 bases, with 14 bases spanning the gap. This CDR3 spans 15 amino acids. Germline V gene lookup returns CDR1 LNHDA and CDR2 SQIVND (reference sequence). The chain's CDR3 is CASSQERAVNTEAFF. The CDR3 nucleotides are TGTGCCAGTAGCCAAGAGAGGGCGGTGAACACTGAAGCTTTCTTT.

The genes are TRBV5-1 and TRBJ1-1, with TRBD1 matching 7 bases. After removal of 0 bases from V and 4 bases from J, the junction contained 3 bases not matched to a gene. CDR1 and CDR2 (germline): SGHRS, YFSETQ. The CDR3 runs 14 residues. CDR3 in DNA: TGCGCCAGCAGCTTGGGTCAGGGGGTCACTGAAGCTTTCTTT. Its translation is CASSLGQGVTEAFF.